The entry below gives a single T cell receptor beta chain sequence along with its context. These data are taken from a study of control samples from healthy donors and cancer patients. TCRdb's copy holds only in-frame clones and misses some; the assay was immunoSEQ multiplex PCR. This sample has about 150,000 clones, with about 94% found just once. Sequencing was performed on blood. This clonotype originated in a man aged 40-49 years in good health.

CDR3 nucleotides: TGTGCCAGCACCCCGTTCGCGGGGGGCACTCAGCCCCAGCATTTT. It specifies CASTPFAGGTQPQHF. The rearrangement joins TRBV6-5 to TRBJ1-5; maybe TRBD1 (6 bases). Germline V CDR1 and CDR2: MNHEY, SVGAGI. Trimming removed 7 bases at V and 6 bases at J, with 19 bases between. The CDR3 length is 15 residues.